The 10 T cell receptor beta chains reported below all come from one sample, sequenced in a study of T cell repertoires in cytomegalovirus infection (dated by TCRdb to the late 2010s). The sample was run on an Illumina HiSeq 1500. Through fastp at Q25 and MiXCR, TCRdb rebuilt clones from the public reads, retaining in-frame beta chains. Each entry is one CDR3 protein sequence, shown with its most common DNA and genes. In this sample the table shows some 500,000 distinct CDR3 sequences, around a third of which occur a single time. Around a sixth of the sample is in the top ten clones. The sample's treatment or condition label, decoded: in vitro stimulation with specific CMV peptide epitopes to enrich CMV-specific T cells. What these receptors recognize is not known. The specimen comprised cultured PBMCs, sampled from culture after CMV antigen stimulation. These TCRs come from a human donor in good health (CMV status not recorded). Some clones in this sample may be carry-over from other donors' samples.

The chain combines TRBV19 with TRBJ2-2; the match to TRBD1 covers 7 bases. This CDR3 spans 15 amino acids. In germline, CDR1 is LNHDA, CDR2 SQIVND (reference sequence). Trimming removed 3 bases from V and 5 bases from J; junction bases left unmatched: 6. The CDR3 loop is CASSIDRDPTGELFF. The CDR3 nucleotides read TGTGCCAGTAGTATCGACAGGGATCCAACCGGGGAGCTGTTTTTT.

This clonotype was seen more than once but under ten times. The V and J genes are TRBV7-9 and TRBJ2-3, with TRBD2 matching 14 bases. This CDR3 has 18 amino acids. V was clipped by 4 bases and J by 4 bases; unmatched bases: 10. The germline V gene encodes CDR1 SEHNR and CDR2 FQNEAQ (reference sequence). CDR3 in DNA: TGTGCCAGCAGCTCGGGTGGGACTAGCGGGAGAATAGCAGATACGCAGTATTTT. Its protein is CASSSGGTSGRIADTQYF.

The chain recombines TRBV7-2 with TRBJ1-2; D not certain. Trimming pared 4 bases from V and 7 bases from J, leaving 10 bases between. CDR3 size: 12 residues. CDR1 is SGHTA, CDR2 FQGNSA, per germline. The chain's CDR3 is CASSSREGGYTF. The CDR3 DNA reads TGTGCCAGCAGCTCGCGGGAAGGTGGCTACACCTTC.

The chain couples TRBV4-1 to TRBJ2-1, with 8 bases lining up with TRBD2. Germline V gene data show CDR1 as MGHRA and CDR2 as YSYEKL. V shed 2 bases and J 4 bases; nucleotides not matched to a gene: 4. The CDR3 consists of 15 residues. DNA for the CDR3: TGCGCCAGCAGCCAAACCGGGACTAGTTACAATGAGCAGTTCTTC. Translation: CASSQTGTSYNEQFF.

This clonotype was observed many times. This chain uses TRBV10-3 with TRBJ2-4; no definite D call. V lost 3 bases to trimming and J lost 8 bases, with 11 bases between them. The germline CDR1 and CDR2 sequences are ENHRY and SYGVKD. The CDR3 is made up of 13 amino acids. The CDR3 nucleotides read TGTGCCATCAGTGACCCGCTAGTCTACATTCAGTACTTC. This codes for CAISDPLVYIQYF.

There are many counts of this clonotype. The genes are TRBV2 and TRBJ1-5, with D uncertain. The germline V gene encodes CDR1 SNHLY and CDR2 FYNNEI. V shed 1 base and J shed 7 bases, with 14 bases lying between them. The CDR3 has 15 residues. The CDR3 loop is CASSEEAWGGQPQHF. CDR3 DNA: TGTGCCAGCAGTGAAGAAGCATGGGGAGGCCAGCCCCAGCATTTT.

V and J are TRBV18 and TRBJ2-3; D uncertain. The V end was cut by 2 bases, the J end by 2 bases, with 5 bases between. This CDR3 region has 13 residues. CDR1 is KGHSH and CDR2 is LQKENI in the germline V gene. The CDR3 nucleotides are TGTGCCAGCTCACCAGTGCTCACAGATACGCAGTATTTT. Translated, it gives CASSPVLTDTQYF.

The rearrangement uses TRBV20-1 and TRBJ2-5, with TRBD2 matching over 7 bases. The CDR3 spans 11 residues. The germline CDR1 and CDR2 sequences are DFQATT and SNEGSKA (reference sequence). Trimming took 6 bases from V and 5 from J; bases not matched to a gene: 3. The CDR3 region is CSAGLVETQYF. In DNA, the CDR3 is TGCAGTGCCGGACTAGTCGAGACCCAGTACTTC.

The chain recombines TRBV4-1 with TRBJ2-2, with D unresolved. This CDR3 region has 13 residues. CDR1 is MGHRA, CDR2 YSYEKL, per germline. Trimming took 3 bases from V and 7 from J, leaving 9 bases between them. The CDR3 DNA reads TGCGCCAGCAGCCAGGTCTGGGGCGGGGAGCTGTTTTTT. Amino acids: CASSQVWGGELFF.

This clonotype was seen more than once but under ten times. V gene TRBV5-5 combines with J gene TRBJ2-3; 12 positions match TRBD1. Germline V gives CDR1 SGHKS, CDR2 YYEKEE (reference sequence). V shed 2 bases, J shed 4 bases, and the junction held 2 bases outside the gene matches. The CDR3 is 15 residues long. The CDR3 is CASSFGTGGPDTQYF. The CDR3 DNA reads TGTGCCAGCAGCTTTGGGACAGGGGGCCCAGATACGCAGTATTTT.